This TCR beta chain is from a study of cytomegalovirus exposure and HLA in healthy donors. Overall study findings and caveats: As a later analysis revealed, the rate of TCR association differed by HLA locus, with DRB1 most and HLA-C fewest. In all likelihood, a cluster of highly shared sequence variants was a sequencing artifact. As was reported, the HLA-A and HLA-B alleles of most subjects were accurately predicted from TCR beta sequences.

The germline V gene encodes CDR1 LNHDA and CDR2 SQIVND (reference sequence). The CDR3 is 14 residues long. Trimming took 7 bases from V and 4 from J, leaving 15 bases between them. Comment on this clone: Its target is not known.

Use of 60 Vbeta and 13 Jbeta primers characterized the PCR. This table comes from immunoSEQ multiplex PCR, and its TCRdb copy is limited to in-frame clones, with some not included. The sample lists 150,000 to 200,000 clones, about 85% seen once, with more than 1.5% in the top ten. The specimen sequenced was PBMCs. The TCR sequence derives from a man between 18 and 35 years old in good health and CMV-seronegative. The rearrangement joins TRBV19 to TRBJ2-3; D not resolved. The CDR3 loop reads CASKVAGFADTQYF. The CDR3 region has the DNA TGTGCCAGTAAGGTAGCCGGTTTTGCAGATACGCAGTATTTT. Full variable domain (missing parts from reference TRBV19 and TRBJ2-3): DGGITQSPKYLFRKEGQNVTLSCEQNLNHDAMYWYRQDPGQGLRLIYYSQIVNDFQKGDIAEGYSVSREKKESFPLTVTSAQKNPTAFYLCASKVAGFADTQYFGPGTRLTVL.